The 8 T cell receptor beta chains listed next were all sequenced from one sample in a study of cytomegalovirus exposure and HLA in healthy donors. The PCR employed 60 Vbeta primers together with 13 Jbeta primers. Produced via immunoSEQ multiplex PCR; TCRdb's table is partial and in-frame only. The sample totals some 70,000 clones; its top ten clones hold around 7.5%. What was sequenced was PBMCs. The receptors were gathered from a female donor in good health and CMV-seropositive.

The gene calls are TRBV18 and TRBJ2-5; 9 bases match TRBD1. Germline V gene lookup returns CDR1 KGHSH and CDR2 LQKENI. This CDR3 contains 14 residues. V was pared by 5 bases and J by 4 bases, with 5 bases of the junction left unmatched. DNA of the CDR3: TGTGCCAGCTCAGCAAACAGGGGGCGAGAGACCCAGTACTTC. Translating gives CASSANRGRETQYF.

This chain's CDR3 is CATSRDLSPLHF. CDR3 DNA: TGTGCCACCAGCAGAGATCTGTCACCCCTCCACTTT. This chain uses TRBV15 with TRBJ1-6; D is unclear. CDR1 LNHNV and CDR2 YYDKDF come from the germline V gene (reference sequence). V gave up 0 bases and J gave up 10 bases, with 4 bases separating them. There are 12 residues in the CDR3.

The chain carries TRBV9 and TRBJ1-2; D may be TRBD1 (6 bases). Trimming cost V 0 bases and J 4 bases, with 7 bases left between them. CDR3 size: 13 residues. Germline V gene sequence: CDR1 SGDLS, CDR2 YYNGEE. CDR3 in amino acids: CASSVGGGYGYTF. CDR3 DNA: TGTGCCAGCAGCGTAGGAGGGGGCTATGGCTACACCTTC.

The chain links TRBV19 to TRBJ2-1, with D tentatively TRBD2 (10 bases). This CDR3 has 17 residues. Germline CDR1 is LNHDA and CDR2 is SQIVND (reference sequence). Trimming took off 5 bases at V and 7 bases at J, with 24 bases between the two ends. The CDR3 protein is CASSPNRGPSGGNEQFF. CDR3 in DNA: TGTGCCAGTAGTCCGAACAGGGGGCCTAGCGGGGGTAATGAGCAGTTCTTC.

CDR3 sequence reads: CASSIGQANTGELFF. CDR3 nucleotides: TGTGCCAGCAGCATCGGACAGGCCAACACCGGGGAGCTGTTTTTT. The genes are TRBV9 and TRBJ2-2; 7 bases fit TRBD1. The germline CDR1 and CDR2 sequences are SGDLS and YYNGEE. Trimming cost V 4 bases and J 2 bases; bases outside gene matches: 5. CDR3 length: 15 amino acids.

The V gene is TRBV19, the J gene TRBJ2-3; 8 positions match TRBD1. CDR1 and CDR2 (germline): LNHDA, SQIVND (reference sequence). V lost 4 bases to trimming and J lost 1 base; unmatched junction nucleotides: 7. This CDR3 spans 16 amino acids. Here the CDR3 reads CASSTYQGAGTDTQYF. DNA for the CDR3: TGTGCCAGTAGTACCTATCAGGGGGCCGGCACAGATACGCAGTATTTT. Complete variable domain (other parts from reference TRBV19 and TRBJ2-3): DGGITQSPKYLFRKEGQNVTLSCEQNLNHDAMYWYRQDPGQGLRLIYYSQIVNDFQKGDIAEGYSVSREKKESFPLTVTSAQKNPTAFYLCASSTYQGAGTDTQYFGPGTRLTVL.

The chain links TRBV20-1 to TRBJ2-1; D not certain. Germline V gene sequence: CDR1 DFQATT, CDR2 SNEGSKA (reference sequence). CDR3 length equals 10 residues. V lost 4 bases to trimming and J lost 9 bases, with 7 bases between them. The CDR3 sequence: CSATVGEQFF. The CDR3 coding sequence is TGCAGTGCTACGGTCGGTGAGCAGTTCTTC.

This chain joins TRBV30 and TRBJ2-1; 7 bases map to TRBD2. Germline loops: CDR1 GTSNPN, CDR2 SVGIG (reference sequence). Unmatched junction bases numbered 3, after V lost 1 base and J lost 0 bases. The CDR3 is 15 amino acids. The chain's CDR3 is CAWSGGLGSYNEQFF. The DNA of the CDR3 is TGTGCCTGGAGTGGAGGACTAGGCTCCTACAATGAGCAGTTCTTC.